Listed below are T cell receptor beta chains from one sample, sequenced in a study of T-cell memory formation after mild COVID-19. From the 5' RACE reads, TCRdb called clonotypes with MiXCR, one entry per CDR3 protein. This table holds about 110,000 distinct CDR3 sequences, around 15% found once. The sequenced material came from PBMCs or a T cell subset sorted from them (not recorded which). These receptors were collected from a man aged 18 to 29 who had mild COVID-19 (a few samples of this study predate the infection). Cell type and time point are not known. CDR3s include the opening cysteine and the closing phenylalanine or tryptophan. The order of the fields is V gene, D gene, clone size, J gene, CDR3 protein, CDR3 DNA. A D gene is named only where the DNA matches it firmly. Size is omitted from some rows. Given values are once, few, many or a class for expanded clones.

TRBV7-9	TRBD1	many	TRBJ2-1	CASSHAGQGWNEQFF	TGTGCCAGCAGCCACGCTGGACAGGGGTGGAATGAGCAGTTCTTC
TRBV12-3/TRBV12-4	TRBD2	few	TRBJ2-7	CASSHFGSGGATPYEQYF	TGTGCCAGCAGCCACTTTGGGTCGGGGGGGGCGACCCCCTACGAGCAGTACTTC
TRBV10-3	TRBD1	.	TRBJ1-2	CAISEGSTGGGYGYTF	TGTGCCATCAGTGAAGGGTCGACAGGGGGTGGCTATGGCTACACCTTC
TRBV7-3	.	.	TRBJ2-1	CASSYGVEQFF	TGTGCCAGCAGCTACGGGGTTGAGCAGTTCTTC
TRBV10-3	TRBD1	.	TRBJ1-1	CAISEGTGGAGTEAFF	TGTGCCATCAGTGAGGGAACAGGGGGCGCCGGGACTGAAGCTTTCTTT
TRBV7-9	TRBD2	few	TRBJ2-7	CASSGAGRPIAYEQYF	TGTGCCAGCAGCGGAGCGGGACGTCCGATCGCCTACGAGCAGTACTTC
TRBV14	TRBD2	few	TRBJ2-7	CASSPGGYSEQYF	TGTGCCAGCAGCCCGGGGGGATACAGTGAGCAGTACTTC
TRBV12-3/TRBV12-4	TRBD1	few	TRBJ2-3	CASRARQGGTDTQYF	TGTGCCAGCAGAGCCCGACAGGGCGGCACAGATACGCAGTATTTT
TRBV5-1	.	few	TRBJ1-1	CASSLYGGPNTEAFF	TGCGCCAGCAGCTTGTACGGGGGGCCGAACACTGAAGCTTTCTTT
TRBV7-9	.	many	TRBJ2-4	CASTDELAKNIQYF	TGTGCCAGCACCGATGAGCTAGCCAAAAACATTCAGTACTTC
TRBV15	.	few	TRBJ1-1	CATSSQAGTRNTEAFF	TGTGCCACCAGCAGCCAGGCCGGGACGAGGAACACTGAAGCTTTCTTT
TRBV19	.	few	TRBJ1-5	CASSIDTAGNQPQHF	TGTGCCAGTAGTATAGATACGGCAGGGAATCAGCCCCAGCATTTT
TRBV10-3	TRBD2	.	TRBJ2-3	CAISESVAGDRTDTQYF	TGTGCCATCAGTGAGTCGGTAGCGGGGGATCGAACAGATACGCAGTATTTT
TRBV6-2/TRBV6-3	TRBD2	few	TRBJ2-5	CASSYSKTSGDETQYF	TGTGCCAGCAGTTACTCGAAAACTAGCGGGGACGAGACCCAGTACTTC
TRBV5-5	TRBD1	.	TRBJ1-4	CASSLEQGVGKLFF	TGTGCCAGCAGCTTGGAACAGGGGGTTGGGAAACTGTTTTTT
TRBV11-2	.	few	TRBJ2-3	CASSIWGAGTDTQYF	TGTGCCAGCAGCATCTGGGGGGCCGGGACAGATACGCAGTATTTT
TRBV5-1	TRBD1	few	TRBJ2-3	CASSLGQDTQYF	TGCGCCAGCAGCCTAGGACAGGACACGCAGTATTTT
TRBV7-8	TRBD2	.	TRBJ2-5	CASSFLGTRGETQYF	TGTGCCAGCAGCTTTTTGGGGACTAGGGGGGAGACCCAGTACTTC
TRBV12-3/TRBV12-4	TRBD2	.	TRBJ2-1	CASSFAGGNEQFF	TGTGCCAGCAGTTTTGCGGGGGGAAATGAGCAGTTCTTC
TRBV4-3	TRBD1	few	TRBJ2-1	CASSPQGGDEQFF	TGCGCCAGCAGCCCACAGGGGGGCGATGAGCAGTTCTTC
TRBV24-1	.	few	TRBJ1-2	CATTTSRGDGYTF	TGTGCCACCACGACCTCACGTGGTGATGGCTACACCTTC
TRBV7-2	TRBD1	.	TRBJ1-2	CASSHTGAGYGYTF	TGTGCCAGCAGTCATACAGGGGCCGGCTATGGCTACACCTTC
TRBV27	.	.	TRBJ1-1	CASSLTPGRPPGTEAFF	TGTGCCAGCAGTTTGACCCCAGGGAGGCCTCCTGGCACTGAAGCTTTCTTT
TRBV12-3/TRBV12-4	.	.	TRBJ2-5	CASSSYQETQYF	TGTGCCAGCAGCTCGTACCAAGAGACCCAGTACTTC
TRBV6-6	.	.	TRBJ1-2	CASSRDSNFNYGYTF	TGTGCCAGCAGTAGAGACAGCAATTTTAACTATGGCTACACCTTC